These 27 T cell receptor beta chains were sequenced from one sample in a study of T cell repertoires in cytomegalovirus infection (dated by TCRdb to between 2018 and 2020). Data came from an Illumina HiSeq 1500. The raw public data were reprocessed by TCRdb itself: fastp quality trimming at Q25, MiXCR clonotype calling, in-frame beta chains only. Rows with one shared CDR3 protein collapse into an entry with the most common genes and DNA. The sample contains 200,000 to 300,000 distinct CDR3 sequences, over 9% of them found a single time. Of the sample, around 1.6% falls within the top ten clones. Material for sequencing was PBMCs. The receptors here all came from a human donor in good health (CMV status not recorded). Some clones in this sample may be carry-over from other donors' samples.

V usage is TRBV5-4 and J usage is TRBJ2-2; the D is unclear. The CDR3 loop spans 12 amino acids. V lost 3 bases to trimming and J lost 7 bases, with 7 bases between them. Germline V gene data show CDR1 as SGHNT and CDR2 as YYREEE (reference sequence). Here the CDR3 reads CASSSGVGELFF. The CDR3 bases are TGTGCCAGCAGCTCTGGTGTCGGGGAGCTGTTTTTT.

The rearrangement links TRBV20-1 to TRBJ2-7; D remains ambiguous. CDR1 and CDR2 (germline): DFQATT, SNEGSKA (reference sequence). This CDR3 comprises 11 residues. Trimming took 7 bases from V and 0 from J, leaving 7 bases between them. The CDR3 sequence: CSVWTSYEQYF. In DNA, the CDR3 is TGCAGTGTTTGGACCTCCTACGAGCAGTACTTC.

Ten or more counts support this clonotype. CDR3 coding DNA: TGTGCCAGTAAGGACTCGGACTACGAGCAGTACTTC. It encodes CASKDSDYEQYF. The chain uses TRBV19 and TRBJ2-7, with a tentative D call TRBD2 (5 bases). The CDR3 sequence is 12 residues long. V lost 7 bases to trimming and J lost 3 bases, with 10 bases between them. CDR1 is LNHDA, CDR2 SQIVND, per germline (reference sequence).

Many counts were recorded for this clonotype. The rearrangement joins TRBV11-2 to TRBJ2-7; 7 positions match TRBD2. CDR1 and CDR2 (germline): SGHAT, FQNNGV. Losses at the gene ends were 4 bases for V and 0 bases for J; bases not matched to a gene: 6. The CDR3 has 15 amino acids. CDR3 amino acids: CASSSSSGSSYEQYF. CDR3 bases: TGTGCCAGCAGCTCATCTAGCGGATCCTCCTACGAGCAGTACTTC.

Notes on this clonotype: A much larger clonotype is one base distant, so this may be a read error. The J gene is TRBJ2-3, the V gene TRBV6-2 or TRBV6-3, with D possibly TRBD1 on 5 matching bases. Germline lookup yields CDR1 MNHEY and CDR2 SVGEGT. V dropped 7 bases and J dropped 5 bases, with 7 bases sitting between them. This CDR3 comprises 11 residues. The CDR3 region is CASNDRDTQYF. In nucleotides, the CDR3 is TGTGCCAGCAACGACAGAGATACGCAGTATTTT.

There are a few counts of this clonotype. This rearrangement joins TRBV7-2 to TRBJ1-5; D is possibly TRBD1 (5 bases). Germline V gene sequence: CDR1 SGHTA, CDR2 FQGNSA. This CDR3 has 15 residues. With 3 bases removed from V and 4 bases from J, the gap between germline ends came to 13 bases. CDR3 coding DNA: TGTGCCAGCAGCTTGAACCAAGGGGAAAATCAGCCCCAGCATTTT. This gives the protein CASSLNQGENQPQHF. The full variable domain, with the rest looked up from reference TRBV7-2 and TRBJ1-5, is GAGVSQSPSNKVTEKGKDVELRCDPISGHTALYWYRQSLGQGLEFLIYFQGNSAPDKSGLPSDRFSAERTGGSVSTLTIQRTQQEDSAVYLCASSLNQGENQPQHFGDGTRLSIL.

The CDR3 bases are TGCAGCGTGGGAACTCCGGGACAGGGGGTCACGAACACTGAAGCTTTCTTT. Translating gives CSVGTPGQGVTNTEAFF. V and J are TRBV29-1 and TRBJ1-1, with TRBD1 identical over 11 bases. CDR1 is SQVTM, CDR2 ANQGSEA, per germline. This CDR3 contains 17 residues. V dropped 6 bases and J dropped 1; count of bases not matched to a gene: 13.

This clonotype was seen ten or more times. CDR3 in amino acids: CASSLGPSGTASYEQYF. CDR3 DNA sequence: TGTGCCAGCAGCTTAGGGCCTAGCGGGACCGCATCCTACGAGCAGTACTTC. The chain employs TRBV7-2 and TRBJ2-7; 9 bases match TRBD2. CDR1 is SGHTA and CDR2 is FQGNSA in the germline V gene. With 1 base clipped from V and 1 base from J, the junction kept 8 bases outside the gene matches. CDR3 length: 17 amino acids.

This clonotype was seen repeatedly, ten times or more. This chain joins TRBV7-8 and TRBJ1-2; the match to TRBD1 covers 7 bases. CDR1 is SGHVS, CDR2 FQNEAQ, per germline. J lost 4 bases, V lost 5 bases, and 10 bases had no gene match. The CDR3 contains 15 residues. The CDR3 DNA reads as TGTGCCAGCAGCACCTCCGGGGGACAGAGCTATGGCTACACCTTC. Its translation: CASSTSGGQSYGYTF.

This clonotype was recorded many times. This sequence joins TRBV28 and TRBJ2-2; D is undetermined. Per germline, CDR1 MDHEN and CDR2 SYDVKM. This CDR3 region has 13 residues. V shed 6 bases and J shed 2 bases, with 7 bases lying between them. The CDR3 bases are TGTGCCAGCAGCGGAGTAAACACCGGGGAGCTGTTTTTT. It encodes CASSGVNTGELFF.

The rearrangement links TRBV6-6 to TRBJ2-2; 8 nucleotides line up with TRBD2. The ends lost 7 bases at V and 1 base at J; junction bases unmatched: 8. This CDR3 has 16 residues. Germline assignment: CDR1 MNHNY and CDR2 SVGAGI (reference sequence). The CDR3 spells CASTLWAGGNTGELFF. The CDR3 nucleotides are TGTGCCAGCACCCTCTGGGCGGGGGGGAACACCGGGGAGCTGTTTTTT.

This clonotype was observed many times. The chain combines TRBV7-2 with TRBJ2-5; 9 bases agree with TRBD2. V lost 5 bases to trimming and J lost 2 bases; unmatched junction nucleotides: 6. CDR3 length: 15 amino acids. Germline CDR1 reads SGHTA; CDR2 reads FQGNSA. Here the CDR3 reads CASSRIAGVQETQYF. The CDR3 DNA is TGTGCCAGCAGCCGTATAGCGGGAGTACAAGAGACCCAGTACTTC.

The chain is built from TRBV7-2 and TRBJ2-3; 9 nucleotides align to TRBD1. V was pared by 3 bases and J by 5 bases, with 6 bases of the junction left unmatched. Germline V gives CDR1 SGHTA, CDR2 FQGNSA. The CDR3 consists of 15 residues. The CDR3 region has the DNA TGTGCCAGCAGCTTTGTGGGACAGGGTCAAGATACGCAGTATTTT. It encodes CASSFVGQGQDTQYF.

The CDR3 region is CASSLSPSRTEAFF. The CDR3 DNA sequence: TGTGCCAGCAGTTTATCCCCATCTCGCACTGAAGCTTTCTTT. The chain is built from TRBV28 and TRBJ1-1; no reliable D call. V dropped 1 base and J dropped 4 bases, with 10 bases sitting between them. This CDR3 comprises 14 residues. Germline CDR1 reads MDHEN; CDR2 reads SYDVKM.

This clonotype has at least ten counts. The chain links TRBV27 to TRBJ1-2; TRBD1 agrees at 7 bases. The CDR3 contains 12 residues. From germline, CDR1 is MNHEY and CDR2 SMNVEV (reference sequence). J gave up 5 bases and V 4 bases, and 1 base lay outside the gene matches. CDR3 amino acids: CASSYRGYGYTF. Written as DNA, the CDR3 is TGTGCCAGCAGTTACAGGGGTTATGGCTACACCTTC.

As to this clonotype: No conserved phenylalanine or tryptophan ends this CDR3, so it is likely a read error. No DNA is shown, since the ends of the CDR3 on it are uncertain; the CDR3 is the one TCRdb lists. This rearrangement joins TRBV7-9 to TRBJ1-6; TRBD1, as called in the table, went unchecked against the DNA. A total of 14 residues make up the CDR3, ends included. In germline, CDR1 is SEHNR, CDR2 FQNEAQ (reference sequence). This CDR3 reads CASSFQGGESPVHC.

Many counts were recorded for this clonotype. The chain couples TRBV7-3 to TRBJ1-6; D unclear. Germline CDR1 is SGHTA and CDR2 is FQGTGA. V was cut by 4 bases and J by 9 bases, with 13 bases left in between. The CDR3 spans 14 residues. CDR3 sequence: CASSSGAVGSPLHF. CDR3 nucleotides: TGTGCCAGCAGCTCCGGTGCTGTAGGTTCACCCCTCCACTTT.

This clonotype was seen at least ten times. The chain combines TRBV6-5 with TRBJ1-1; TRBD1 is a possible D gene (5 bases). The CDR3 is 14 amino acids. CDR1 MNHEY and CDR2 SVGAGI come from the germline V gene. V was cut by 6 bases and J by 5 bases, with 16 bases left in between. DNA for the CDR3: TGTGCCAGCAGGGTGGGTGGACAAGTTACTGAAGCTTTCTTT. It translates to CASRVGGQVTEAFF.

The sample holds many counts of this clonotype. V is TRBV7-8 and J is TRBJ1-3; 7 bases agree with TRBD1. J lost 0 bases, V lost 5 bases, and 4 bases had no gene match. Germline lookup yields CDR1 SGHVS and CDR2 FQNEAQ. This CDR3 has 15 amino acids. Written as DNA, the CDR3 is TGTGCCAGCAGCCCGGGACAGAACTCTGGAAACACCATATATTTT. This encodes CASSPGQNSGNTIYF.

This chain links TRBV25-1 with TRBJ2-1; D is possibly TRBD2 (6 bases). The CDR3 loop spans 13 amino acids. Trimming shortened V by 8 bases and J by 10 bases, and 18 bases separated the two germline ends. Germline assignment: CDR1 MGHDK and CDR2 SYGVNS. The CDR3 nucleotides read TGTGCCAGCCTCGGACTACCTCCAGGGGAGCAGTTCTTC. Residues: CASLGLPPGEQFF.

About this clonotype itself: A read error may be the cause here, since a much bigger clone is one base away. The chain links TRBV7-6 to TRBJ2-1; the match to TRBD1 covers 7 bases. The V gene end was trimmed by 8 bases and the J gene end by 10 bases; junction bases not matched to a gene: 5. CDR3 length: 11 residues. Germline V lookup: CDR1 SGHVS, CDR2 FNYEAQ. DNA of the CDR3: TGTGCCAGCCGCGAGGACAGGGAGCAGTTCTTC. Protein: CASREDREQFF.

This clonotype was observed a handful of times. The chain has TRBV7-9 and TRBJ1-1, with a weak D call TRBD1 (6 bases). The CDR3 is 12 amino acids. The germline gives CDR1 SEHNR, CDR2 FQNEAQ (reference sequence). Trimming took 6 bases from V and 10 from J, leaving 15 bases between them. CDR3 region: CASSHGGVRAFF. CDR3 DNA sequence: TGTGCCAGCAGTCACGGGGGCGTCAGAGCTTTCTTT.

At least ten counts were recorded for this clonotype. CDR3 sequence: CASSLMPGANTEAFF. The CDR3 nucleotides read TGTGCCAGCAGCTTAATGCCGGGCGCGAACACTGAAGCTTTCTTT. The V call is TRBV7-3, the J call TRBJ1-1, with unresolved D. Germline V gene data show CDR1 as SGHTA and CDR2 as FQGTGA. The CDR3 loop spans 15 amino acids. Trimming removed 1 base at V and 1 base at J, with 10 bases between.

This clonotype was counted ten times or more. This rearrangement joins TRBV6-2 or TRBV6-3 to TRBJ2-7, with D possibly matching TRBD2 (5 bases). The V end lost 3 bases, the J end lost 3 bases, and 9 bases lay between the germline ends. The germline V gene has CDR1 MNHEY and CDR2 SVGEGT. The CDR3 consists of 13 residues. CDR3 in amino acids: CASSYDYRYEQYF. CDR3 DNA sequence: TGTGCCAGCAGTTATGACTATCGCTACGAGCAGTACTTC.

The V gene is TRBV11-2, the J gene TRBJ2-4; D perhaps matches TRBD2 (6 bases). The V gene's germline CDR1 is SGHAT and CDR2 FQNNGV. Trimming cost V 7 bases and J 6 bases, with 19 bases left between them. CDR3 size: 15 residues. The CDR3 DNA reads as TGTGCCAGCAACCACTGGGACTCCGCGGTAAACATTCAGTACTTC. This gives the protein CASNHWDSAVNIQYF.

This clonotype was picked up many times. The chain joins TRBV12-3 or TRBV12-4 to TRBJ2-1, with TRBD1 matching 8 bases. The CDR3 is 14 residues long. V lost 7 bases and J lost 7; bases outside the gene matches: 9. The CDR3 region is CASTPQGARNEQFF. The CDR3 region has the DNA TGTGCCAGCACCCCGCAGGGGGCAAGGAATGAGCAGTTCTTC.

This clonotype was observed a handful of times. This chain uses TRBV14 with TRBJ2-1; D remains ambiguous. This CDR3 region has 13 residues. V was shortened by 0 bases and J by 12 bases, with 12 bases between the two germline ends. Germline assignment: CDR1 SGHDN and CDR2 FVKESK. CDR3 bases: TGTGCCAGCAGCCAAGATCTAGTTCAGAGGCAGTTCTTC. It specifies CASSQDLVQRQFF. The complete variable domain, with remaining parts taken from reference TRBV14 and TRBJ2-1, reads EAGVTQFPSHSVIEKGQTVTLRCDPISGHDNLYWYRRVMGKEIKFLLHFVKESKQDESGMPNNRFLAERTGGTYSTLKVQPAELEDSGVYFCASSQDLVQRQFFGPGTRLTVL.